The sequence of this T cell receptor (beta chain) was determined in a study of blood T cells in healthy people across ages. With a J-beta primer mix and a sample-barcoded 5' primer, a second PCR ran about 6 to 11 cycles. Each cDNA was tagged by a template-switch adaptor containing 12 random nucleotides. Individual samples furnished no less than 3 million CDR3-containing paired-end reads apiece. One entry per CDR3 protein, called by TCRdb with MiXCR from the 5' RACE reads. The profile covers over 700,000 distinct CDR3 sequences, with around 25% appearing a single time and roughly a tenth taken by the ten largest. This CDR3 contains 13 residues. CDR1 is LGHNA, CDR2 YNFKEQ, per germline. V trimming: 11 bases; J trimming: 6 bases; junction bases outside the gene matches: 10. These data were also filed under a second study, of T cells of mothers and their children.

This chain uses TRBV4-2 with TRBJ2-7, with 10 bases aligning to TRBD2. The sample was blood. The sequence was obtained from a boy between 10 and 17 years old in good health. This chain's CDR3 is CAAAGTSVSEQYF. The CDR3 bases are TGTGCCGCCGCCGGGACTAGCGTTTCCGAGCAGTACTTC.